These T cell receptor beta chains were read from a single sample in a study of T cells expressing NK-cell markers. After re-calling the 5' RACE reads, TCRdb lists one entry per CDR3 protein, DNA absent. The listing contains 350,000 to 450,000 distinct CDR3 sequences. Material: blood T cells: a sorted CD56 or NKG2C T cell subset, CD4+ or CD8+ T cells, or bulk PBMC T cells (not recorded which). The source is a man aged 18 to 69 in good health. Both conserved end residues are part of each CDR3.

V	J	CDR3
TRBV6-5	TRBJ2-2	CASSHDRLHGELFF
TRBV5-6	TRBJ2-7	CASSLMRGQGRYEQYF
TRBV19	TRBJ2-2	CASSIGGGRSGELFF
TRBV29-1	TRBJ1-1	CSVVSQPLNTEAFF
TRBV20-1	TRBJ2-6	CSARRGANVLTF
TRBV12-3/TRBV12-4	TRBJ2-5	CASRLAGEETQYF
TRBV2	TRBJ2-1	CASSPGLAGKYNEQFF
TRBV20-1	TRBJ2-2	CSSQGAGNTGELFF
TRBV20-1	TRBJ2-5	CSPGQGSPFRTQYF
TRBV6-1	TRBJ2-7	CASRADRGKAYEQYF
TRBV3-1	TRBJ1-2	CASSQMQGAAYGYTF
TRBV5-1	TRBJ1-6	CASSLEGTGYNSPLHF
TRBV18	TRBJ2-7	CASSADRGHVYEQYF
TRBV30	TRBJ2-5	CAWSINRGLGETQYF
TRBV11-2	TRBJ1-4	CASSSFTGSTNEKLFF
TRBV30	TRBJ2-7	CAWNRDRGTSEQYF
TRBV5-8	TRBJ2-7	CASSLAGAKFTRNEQYF
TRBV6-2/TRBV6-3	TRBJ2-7	CASSYGGGRIHEQYF
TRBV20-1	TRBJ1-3	CSARGDATGNTIYF
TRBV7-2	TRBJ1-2	CASSTHGQSLGYTF
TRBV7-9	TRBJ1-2	CASSRWTGEGYTF
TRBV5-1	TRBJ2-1	CASSFETSRAEQFF
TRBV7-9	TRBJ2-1	CASSRGAGGYNEQFF
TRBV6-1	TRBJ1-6	CASSEDYASPLHF
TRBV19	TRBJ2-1	CASSIDPRGGYNEQFF
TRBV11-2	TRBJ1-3	CASSRPGQGAGNTIYF
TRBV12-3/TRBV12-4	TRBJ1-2	CASSYFPGTPNYGYTF
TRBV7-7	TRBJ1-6	CASSLTTESPLHF
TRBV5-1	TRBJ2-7	CASSLLGSTTYEQYF
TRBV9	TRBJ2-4	CASSADLGLAKNIQYF
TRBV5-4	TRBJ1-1	CASSWAGEAFF
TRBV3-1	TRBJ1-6	CASSQGDRGNSPLHF
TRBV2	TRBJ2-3	CASGSEFHTDTQYF
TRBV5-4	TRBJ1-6	CASSSVGPNSPLHF
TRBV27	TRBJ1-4	CASSLSWRGKLFF
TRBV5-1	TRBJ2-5	CASSLNRDSQETQYF
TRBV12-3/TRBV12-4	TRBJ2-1	CASSIWGTSDYNEQFF
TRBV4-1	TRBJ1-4	CASSQGQGTNEKLFF
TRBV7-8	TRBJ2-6	CVTVSFGQGRNVLTF
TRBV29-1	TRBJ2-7	CSVTGQGVYEQYF
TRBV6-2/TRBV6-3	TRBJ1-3	CASSYSGIGNTIYF
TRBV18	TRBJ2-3	CASSPGTSGNTDTQYF
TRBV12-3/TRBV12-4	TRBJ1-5	CASSFEGAPGQPQHF